This T cell receptor beta chain was sequenced during a study of blood T cell repertoires in COVID-19. As for the study in general: Material from acute and convalescent COVID-19 was sourced from the United States, Italy and Spain.

CDR3 length: 16 residues. Trimming stripped 5 bases from V and 4 bases from J, with 15 bases between. Germline assignment: CDR1 MNHNY and CDR2 SVGAGI (reference sequence). The protocol was immunoSEQ multiplex PCR, while the TCRdb copy is restricted to in-frame clones and leaves out a portion. The sample contains approximately 90,000 clones, about nine tenths of which appear only once. The sequence came from a man between 60 and 75 years old with acute or convalescent COVID-19. The chain links TRBV6-6 to TRBJ1-6, with a weak D call TRBD1 (6 bases). The specimen sequenced was peripheral blood. The CDR3, as DNA: TGTGCCAGCAGTCCTACCTCGGGACAATATAATTCACCCCTCCACTTT. Translated: CASSPTSGQYNSPLHF.